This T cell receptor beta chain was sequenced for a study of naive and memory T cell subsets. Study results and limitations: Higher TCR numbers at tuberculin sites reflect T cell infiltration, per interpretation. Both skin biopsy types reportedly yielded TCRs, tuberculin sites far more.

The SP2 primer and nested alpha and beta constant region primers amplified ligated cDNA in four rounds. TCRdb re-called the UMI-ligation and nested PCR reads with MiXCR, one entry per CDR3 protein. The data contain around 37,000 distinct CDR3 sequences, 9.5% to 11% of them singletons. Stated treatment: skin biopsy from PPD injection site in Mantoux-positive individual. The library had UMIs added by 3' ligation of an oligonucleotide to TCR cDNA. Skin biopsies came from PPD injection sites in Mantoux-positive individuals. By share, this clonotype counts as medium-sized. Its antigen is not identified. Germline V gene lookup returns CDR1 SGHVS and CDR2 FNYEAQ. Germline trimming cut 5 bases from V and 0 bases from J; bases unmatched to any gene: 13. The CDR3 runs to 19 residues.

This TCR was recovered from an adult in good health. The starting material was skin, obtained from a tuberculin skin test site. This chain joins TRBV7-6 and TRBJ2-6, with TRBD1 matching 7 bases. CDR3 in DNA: TGTGCCAGCAGCCCTCGACAGGGATTCCAAAGCTCTGGGGCCAACGTCCTGACTTTC. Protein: CASSPRQGFQSSGANVLTF.